This T cell receptor (beta chain) is drawn from a study of identical twins. From germline, CDR1 is SQVTM and CDR2 ANQGSEA. This CDR3 spans 11 amino acids. Trimming cost V 6 bases and J 7 bases; bases outside gene matches: 3. TCRdb called the 5' RACE reads again in MiXCR, with one record for every CDR3 protein. This table has a few hundred thousand distinct CDR3 sequences, around an eighth appearing once. This clonotype appeared many times. This same sample was also taken into another study, of yellow fever vaccine responses in identical twins.

The origin of this receptor is a woman between 18 and 29 years old in good health. Sample: CD4+ T cells sorted from blood. The chain couples TRBV29-1 to TRBJ1-1; 9 bases map to TRBD1. The CDR3 loop is CSVRDRVEAFF. The DNA for the CDR3 is TGCAGCGTACGGGACAGGGTTGAAGCTTTCTTT.